The next 2 T cell receptor beta chains were all read from a single sample in a study of cytomegalovirus exposure and HLA in healthy donors. The primer mix had 60 Vbeta and 13 Jbeta primers. Assay: immunoSEQ multiplex PCR; the TCRdb copy retains only in-frame clones and omits some. The profile shows about 260,000 clones, 65% to 85% of them singletons. Material: PBMCs. All receptors come from a female donor in good health and CMV-seronegative.

The V and J genes are TRBV11-3 and TRBJ2-1; TRBD1 matches 9 bases. The CDR3 length is 17 residues. V lost 0 bases, J lost 3 bases, and 6 bases stayed unmatched. CDR1 and CDR2 from the germline V gene are SGHNT and YENEEA. CDR3 DNA sequence: TGTGCCAGCAGCTTAGATCAGGACAGGGGAATCTACAATGAGCAGTTCTTC. It is translated as CASSLDQDRGIYNEQFF.

The CDR3, as DNA: TGTGCCAGCTCATCTACAGGGCCCCGGGGAGCTGAAGCTTTCTTT. This sequence encodes CASSSTGPRGAEAFF. This chain connects TRBV18 to TRBJ1-1; D is possibly TRBD1 (6 bases). Germline V gene lookup returns CDR1 KGHSH and CDR2 LQKENI. The CDR3 has 15 amino acids. V shed 5 bases and J shed 6 bases, with 19 bases lying between them.